The 4 T cell receptor beta chains listed next were all sequenced from one sample in a study of technical replicates of blood from four donors. The repertoire was sequenced with immunoSEQ multiplex PCR; TCRdb's copy has only in-frame clones and lacks some. This table holds tens of thousands of clones, approximately 93% found once. Sequencing was performed on T cells isolated from PBMCs. These TCRs come from a human donor in good health.

The chain combines TRBV11-2 with TRBJ1-1; D not resolved. V was clipped by 2 bases and J by 5 bases, with 3 bases between them. The CDR3 is 11 residues long. Per germline, CDR1 SGHAT and CDR2 FQNNGV. The CDR3 DNA follows: TGTGCCAGCAGCTTAATAACTGAAGCTTTCTTT. Its translation: CASSLITEAFF.

The genes are TRBV4-2 and TRBJ2-2; 11 bases match TRBD2. Germline CDR1 is LGHNA and CDR2 is YNFKEQ. V shed 3 bases, J shed 5 bases, and the junction held 5 bases outside the gene matches. This CDR3 is 16 amino acids long. The CDR3 is CASSHYGTSGTGELFF. DNA of the CDR3: TGTGCCAGCAGCCATTATGGGACTAGCGGTACCGGGGAGCTGTTTTTT.

The rearrangement joins TRBV9 to TRBJ2-5; possible D gene TRBD2, 5 bases. Trimming removed 0 bases from V and 2 bases from J, with 17 bases in between. The germline V gene encodes CDR1 SGDLS and CDR2 YYNGEE. The CDR3 sequence is 17 residues long. Here the CDR3 reads CASSVERWSASQETQYF. The CDR3 DNA reads TGTGCCAGCAGCGTAGAGCGGTGGTCAGCTTCACAAGAGACCCAGTACTTC.

The V gene is TRBV5-1, the J gene TRBJ2-7; the match to TRBD1 covers 8 bases. The CDR3 has 14 amino acids. The germline V gene has CDR1 SGHRS and CDR2 YFSETQ. Unmatched junction bases numbered 4, after V lost 4 bases and J lost 1 base. CDR3 nucleotides: TGCGCCAGCAGCCCCGGGGACAGGTCCTACGAGCAGTACTTC. It yields the protein CASSPGDRSYEQYF.